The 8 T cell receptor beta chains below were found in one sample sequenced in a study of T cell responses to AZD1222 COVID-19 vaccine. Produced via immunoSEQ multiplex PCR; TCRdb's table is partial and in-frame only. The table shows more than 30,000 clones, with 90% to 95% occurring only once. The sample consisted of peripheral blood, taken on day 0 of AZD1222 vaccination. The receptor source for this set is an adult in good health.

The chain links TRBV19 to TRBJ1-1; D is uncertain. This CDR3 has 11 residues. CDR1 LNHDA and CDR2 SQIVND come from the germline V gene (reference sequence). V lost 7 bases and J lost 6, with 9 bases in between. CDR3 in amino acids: CASKTAAEAFF. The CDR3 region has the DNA TGTGCCAGTAAGACCGCGGCTGAAGCTTTCTTT.

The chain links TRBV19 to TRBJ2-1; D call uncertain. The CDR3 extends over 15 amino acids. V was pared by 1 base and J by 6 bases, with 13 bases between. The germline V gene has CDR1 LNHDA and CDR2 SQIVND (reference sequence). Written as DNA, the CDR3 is TGTGCCAGTAGTATAGGGGCAGACCCCGGCAATGAGCAGTTCTTC. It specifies CASSIGADPGNEQFF.

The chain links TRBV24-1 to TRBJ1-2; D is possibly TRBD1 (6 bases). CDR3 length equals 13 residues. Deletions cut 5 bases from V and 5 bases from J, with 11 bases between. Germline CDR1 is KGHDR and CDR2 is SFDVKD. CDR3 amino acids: CATSAQGAYGYTF. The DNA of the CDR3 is TGTGCCACCAGTGCACAGGGCGCGTATGGCTACACCTTC.

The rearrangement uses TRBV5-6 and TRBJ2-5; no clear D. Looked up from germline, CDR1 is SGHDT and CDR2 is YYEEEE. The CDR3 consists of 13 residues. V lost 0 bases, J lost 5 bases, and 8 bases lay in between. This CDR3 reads CASSLGGPETQYF. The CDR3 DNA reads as TGTGCCAGCAGCTTGGGAGGACCGGAGACCCAGTACTTC.

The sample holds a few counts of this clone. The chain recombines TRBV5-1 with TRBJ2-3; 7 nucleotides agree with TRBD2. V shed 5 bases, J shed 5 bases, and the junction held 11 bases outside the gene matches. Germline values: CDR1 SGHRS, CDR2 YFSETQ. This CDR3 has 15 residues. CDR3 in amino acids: CASRIGPSGRDTQYF. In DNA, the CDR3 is TGCGCCAGCAGAATTGGGCCTAGCGGAAGAGATACGCAGTATTTT.

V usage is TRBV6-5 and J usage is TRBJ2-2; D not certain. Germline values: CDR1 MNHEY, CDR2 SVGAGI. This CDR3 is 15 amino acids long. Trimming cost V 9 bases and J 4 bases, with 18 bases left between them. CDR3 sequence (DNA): TGTGCCAGTCAGAGGAAGACATCAAGCACCGGGGAGCTGTTTTTT. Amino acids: CASQRKTSSTGELFF.

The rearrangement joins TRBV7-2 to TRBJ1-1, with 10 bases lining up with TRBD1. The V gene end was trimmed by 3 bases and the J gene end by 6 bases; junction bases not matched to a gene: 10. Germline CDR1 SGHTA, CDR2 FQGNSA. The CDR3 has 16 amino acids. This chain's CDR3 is CASSLTSGTGVSEAFF. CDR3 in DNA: TGTGCCAGCAGCTTGACGTCGGGGACAGGGGTGTCTGAAGCTTTCTTT.

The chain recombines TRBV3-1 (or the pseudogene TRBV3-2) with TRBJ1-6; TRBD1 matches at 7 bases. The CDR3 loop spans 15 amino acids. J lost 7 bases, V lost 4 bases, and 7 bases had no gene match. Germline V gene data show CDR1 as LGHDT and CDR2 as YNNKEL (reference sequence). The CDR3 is CASSPASGGNSPLHF. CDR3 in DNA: TGTGCCAGCAGCCCCGCATCAGGGGGAAATTCACCCCTCCACTTT.